This passage covers 7 T cell receptor beta chains from one sample sequenced in a study of cytomegalovirus exposure and HLA in healthy donors. Vbeta (60) and Jbeta (13) primers were used in the PCR. TCRdb's table, derived via immunoSEQ multiplex PCR, lists solely in-frame clones and lacks some. Counted here are tens of thousands of clones, about 78% occurring once; the ten biggest clones make up around 3.5%. Sequencing was carried out using PBMCs. Receptors were obtained from a woman under 40 in good health and CMV-seronegative.

This rearrangement joins TRBV29-1 to TRBJ2-7; D perhaps matches TRBD1 (5 bases). V dropped 5 bases and J dropped 4 bases, with 18 bases sitting between them. CDR1 and CDR2 (germline): SQVTM, ANQGSEA. This CDR3 comprises 14 residues. The CDR3 spells CSVTNAQQGYEQYF. As DNA, the CDR3 is TGCAGCGTTACTAATGCACAGCAGGGTTACGAGCAGTACTTC.

The gene calls are TRBV6-1 and TRBJ1-2, with D unresolved. CDR1 and CDR2 from the germline V gene are MNHNS and SASEGT. CDR3 length: 12 amino acids. Trimming removed 2 bases from V and 3 bases from J, with 4 bases in between. This CDR3 reads CASSEPYYGYTF. The CDR3, as DNA: TGTGCCAGCAGTGAACCCTACTATGGCTACACCTTC.

The chain employs TRBV29-1 and TRBJ2-1, with TRBD2 matching 7 bases. J gave up 6 bases and V 4 bases, and 33 bases lay outside the gene matches. The length of the CDR3 is 22 residues. Looked up from germline, CDR1 is SQVTM and CDR2 is ANQGSEA. CDR3 residues: CSVVGGGVRNGRIIGRLNEQFF. CDR3 DNA sequence: TGCAGCGTTGTAGGTGGGGGGGTACGGAACGGGAGGATCATCGGGAGGCTCAATGAGCAGTTCTTC.

The chain joins TRBV4-1 to TRBJ1-1, with a tentative D call TRBD1 (5 bases). The CDR3 totals 18 residues. Trimming cost V 4 bases and J 0 bases, with 21 bases left between them. Germline CDR1 is MGHRA and CDR2 is YSYEKL. In nucleotides, the CDR3 is TGCGCCAGCAGCCTTGCCGAGTATCGGGACTTTATGAACACTGAAGCTTTCTTT. Encoded protein: CASSLAEYRDFMNTEAFF.

This chain uses TRBV7-6 with TRBJ2-7, with D perhaps TRBD2 (6 bases). Trimming cost V 5 bases and J 0 bases, with 20 bases left between them. Germline CDR1 and CDR2: SGHVS and FNYEAQ. The CDR3 runs 17 residues. The CDR3 loop reads CASSPNRGRGSSYEQYF. The DNA for the CDR3 is TGTGCCAGCAGCCCTAATCGTGGGCGGGGCAGCTCCTACGAGCAGTACTTC.

This sequence joins TRBV7-2 and TRBJ2-5, with D possibly being TRBD2 (5 bases). The CDR3 length is 16 residues. Trimming took 1 base from V and 5 from J, leaving 17 bases between them. From germline, CDR1 is SGHTA and CDR2 FQGNSA. The CDR3 region has the DNA TGTGCCAGCAGCTTAGTAGCCGGGGTTTTGAAGGAGACCCAGTACTTC. Encoded protein: CASSLVAGVLKETQYF.

The genes are TRBV7-2 and TRBJ2-3; TRBD2 matches 7 bases. CDR3 size: 14 residues. Trimming removed 5 bases from V and 3 bases from J; junction bases left unmatched: 5. Germline CDR1 and CDR2: SGHTA and FQGNSA. The CDR3 spells CASSQRDSTDTQYF. DNA of the CDR3: TGTGCCAGCAGCCAGCGGGACTCAACAGATACGCAGTATTTT.